Following are 25 T cell receptor beta chains from one sample sequenced in a study of shared clonotypes between healthy human individuals. Here immunoSEQ multiplex PCR was the method, and the copy in TCRdb shows in-frame clones only, minus some. The sample holds roughly 680,000 clones, 55% to 80% seen once. Sequencing was carried out using memory CD4+ T cells sorted from blood. Subset meaning: CD45RA-negative fraction. The receptors come from a woman aged 30 to 39 in good health.

V and J are TRBV19 and TRBJ2-2; TRBD2 agrees at 7 bases. The V segment lost 6 bases and the J segment 5 bases; nucleotides outside the gene matches: 9. This CDR3 has 15 amino acids. Germline V gene data show CDR1 as LNHDA and CDR2 as SQIVND (reference sequence). CDR3 region: CASSLGGRVTGELFF. In nucleotides, the CDR3 is TGTGCCAGTAGCCTTGGCGGGAGAGTTACCGGGGAGCTGTTTTTT.

The table lists this clone with a few counts. This chain joins TRBV12-5 and TRBJ2-5; no definite D call. The V end was cut by 7 bases, the J end by 5 bases, with 11 bases between. Germline V lookup: CDR1 LGHNT, CDR2 FRNRAP. This CDR3 is 12 amino acids long. CDR3 sequence: CASARSRETQYF. CDR3 bases: TGTGCTAGTGCGCGCAGTCGGGAGACCCAGTACTTC.

This chain links TRBV11-3 with TRBJ2-2; 13 bases fit TRBD2. The germline V gene encodes CDR1 SGHNT and CDR2 YENEEA. V shed 5 bases, J shed 2 bases, and the junction held 2 bases outside the gene matches. The CDR3 sequence is 16 residues long. CDR3 region: CASSKGLAGNTGELFF. In DNA form, the CDR3 reads TGTGCCAGCAGCAAGGGACTAGCGGGAAACACCGGGGAGCTGTTTTTT.

The CDR3 sequence: CASSSRQRYYEQYF. The CDR3 DNA sequence: TGTGCCAGCAGCTCCAGACAGCGATACTACGAGCAGTACTTC. V gene TRBV7-2 combines with J gene TRBJ2-7, with D maybe TRBD1 (5 bases). CDR3 length: 14 amino acids. In germline, CDR1 is SGHTA, CDR2 FQGNSA. Trimming removed 4 bases from V and 3 bases from J, with 13 bases in between.

This clone turned up a few times. The chain's CDR3 is CASSLGSGQGAWADTQYF. In DNA, the CDR3 is TGCGCCAGCAGCTTAGGGAGCGGACAGGGGGCTTGGGCAGATACGCAGTATTTT. The V call is TRBV5-1, the J call TRBJ2-3, with 11 nucleotides matching TRBD1. From germline, CDR1 is SGHRS and CDR2 YFSETQ. The CDR3 totals 18 residues. Trimming took 2 bases from V and 4 from J; bases not matched to a gene: 12.

The rearrangement joins TRBV19 to TRBJ2-5, with TRBD2 matching 9 bases. This CDR3 contains 15 residues. From germline, CDR1 is LNHDA and CDR2 SQIVND (reference sequence). The V gene end was trimmed by 4 bases and the J gene end by 3 bases; junction bases not matched to a gene: 6. CDR3 loop: CASSTRLAAKETQYF. DNA for the CDR3: TGTGCCAGTAGTACGAGACTAGCGGCAAAAGAGACCCAGTACTTC.

This clone has just one count. The chain couples TRBV6-6 to TRBJ2-7, with D possibly being TRBD2 (6 bases). This CDR3 has 14 residues. Germline V CDR1 and CDR2: MNHNY, SVGAGI (reference sequence). V shed 6 bases and J shed 3 bases, with 15 bases lying between them. The CDR3 here is CASSSGTLNYEQYF. CDR3 in DNA: TGTGCCAGCAGCTCCGGGACTTTGAACTACGAGCAGTACTTC.

The V and J genes are TRBV5-5 and TRBJ2-7; TRBD1 matches at 9 bases. The CDR3 extends over 15 amino acids. Trimming took 4 bases from V and 5 from J; bases not matched to a gene: 10. Germline V lookup: CDR1 SGHKS, CDR2 YYEKEE (reference sequence). CDR3 amino acids: CASSKAGTGRHEQYF. The CDR3 DNA is TGTGCCAGCAGCAAAGCCGGGACAGGGCGGCACGAGCAGTACTTC.

The V call is TRBV10-1, the J call TRBJ1-3; D might be TRBD1 (5 bases). Trimming stripped 5 bases from V and 0 bases from J, with 8 bases between. CDR1 WNHNN and CDR2 SYGVQD come from the germline V gene (reference sequence). This CDR3 contains 14 residues. The CDR3 region is CASSPGYSGNTIYF. The CDR3 coding sequence is TGCGCCAGCAGTCCAGGGTACTCTGGAAACACCATATATTTT.

This clone was seen more than once but under ten times. CDR3 DNA sequence: TGTGCCAGCAGTTTGGGCGGGACTGCCCTTAGGGATGAGCAGTTCTTC. Amino acids: CASSLGGTALRDEQFF. The chain couples TRBV28 to TRBJ2-1, with a tentative D call TRBD2 (6 bases). The V gene lost 3 bases and the J gene lost 8 bases, with 20 bases spanning the gap. Germline assignment: CDR1 MDHEN and CDR2 SYDVKM. The CDR3 is 16 amino acids.

V is TRBV7-3 and J is TRBJ2-7; perhaps TRBD2 as D (5 bases). The V gene lost 2 bases and the J gene lost 7 bases, with 18 bases spanning the gap. The CDR3 covers 15 residues. Germline assignment: CDR1 SGHTA and CDR2 FQGTGA. Here the CDR3 reads CASSLFSGPSGEQYF. CDR3 sequence (DNA): TGTGCCAGCAGCTTATTTTCTGGGCCTTCGGGGGAGCAGTACTTC. The variable domain in full, completed from reference TRBV7-3 and TRBJ2-7, reads GAGVSQTPSNKVTEKGKYVELRCDPISGHTALYWYRQSLGQGPEFLIYFQGTGAADDSGLPNDRFFAVRPEGSVSTLKIQRTERGDSAVYLCASSLFSGPSGEQYFGPGTRLTVT.

The J gene is TRBJ1-3, the V gene TRBV5-1; 8 bases line up with TRBD1. Germline CDR1 SGHRS, CDR2 YFSETQ. Unmatched junction bases numbered 8, after V lost 4 bases and J lost 2 bases. The CDR3 is 16 amino acids. CDR3 sequence reads: CASSAQGALTGNTIYF. Written as DNA, the CDR3 is TGCGCCAGCAGCGCTCAGGGGGCATTAACTGGAAACACCATATATTTT.

The gene calls are TRBV11-2 and TRBJ2-1; TRBD2 aligns across 7 bases. CDR3 length: 16 residues. The J segment lost 8 bases and the V segment lost 8 bases, leaving 18 bases of the junction unmatched. Germline loops: CDR1 SGHAT, CDR2 FQNNGV. CDR3 in amino acids: CASGVRRDPRGDEQFF. The CDR3 DNA sequence: TGTGCCAGCGGTGTAAGGCGGGATCCCCGGGGGGATGAGCAGTTCTTC.

Concerning this clone: One junction end does not reproduce the germline sequence, and a read error may be involved. The same CDR3 can be traced to other DNA sequences in this sample. The chain uses TRBV30 and TRBJ1-1; 8 bases align to TRBD1. In germline, CDR1 is GTSNPN, CDR2 SVGIG (reference sequence). The CDR3 has 14 residues. CDR3 nucleotides: TGTGCCTGGACACCTCAGGGGGCGAACACTGAAGCCTTCTTT. This sequence encodes CAWTPQGANTEAFF.

V is TRBV19 and J is TRBJ1-1; no firm D call. The ends were cut back, 3 bases at V and 1 base at J, with 15 bases in the middle. Germline CDR1 and CDR2: LNHDA and SQIVND (reference sequence). The CDR3 sequence is 16 residues long. The DNA for the CDR3 is TGTGCCAGTAGTATTAATTGGCAGCTGGGGAACACTGAAGCTTTCTTT. Its protein product is CASSINWQLGNTEAFF.

V and J are TRBV30 and TRBJ2-3; D unclear. The V end lost 2 bases, the J end lost 1 base, and 16 bases lay between the germline ends. The CDR3 has 16 amino acids. Germline lookup yields CDR1 GTSNPN and CDR2 SVGIG (reference sequence). CDR3 residues: CAWSWARGFGTDTQYF. As DNA, the CDR3 is TGTGCCTGGAGTTGGGCTAGAGGTTTCGGCACAGATACGCAGTATTTT.

This chain links TRBV19 with TRBJ1-3; TRBD1 might be the D (5 bases). Between the trimmed V and J ends, which lost 3 bases and 0 bases, there was a span of 6 bases. The CDR3 totals 14 residues. CDR1 is LNHDA and CDR2 is SQIVND in the germline V gene (reference sequence). CDR3 sequence: CASSITGSGNTIYF. The DNA of the CDR3 is TGTGCCAGTAGTATTACAGGCTCTGGAAACACCATATATTTT.

For this clone: Other DNA sequences in the same sample also yield this CDR3. The chain is built from TRBV5-4 and TRBJ1-3; a possible D gene is TRBD1 (6 bases). Per the germline V gene, CDR1 is SGHNT and CDR2 is YYREEE (reference sequence). The CDR3 runs to 14 residues. V shed 0 bases and J shed 7 bases, with 11 bases lying between them. The CDR3 DNA sequence: TGTGCCAGCAGCTTGGACAGGGCCCGGAACACCATATATTTT. Translating gives CASSLDRARNTIYF. The full variable domain, rest sourced from reference TRBV5-4 and TRBJ1-3, is ETGVTQSPTHLIKTRGQQVTLRCSSQSGHNTVSWYQQALGQGPQFIFQYYREEENGRGNFPPRFSGLQFPNYSSELNVNALELDDSALYLCASSLDRARNTIYFGEGSWLTVV.

The V gene is TRBV27, the J gene TRBJ2-7, with TRBD2 matching over 10 bases. This CDR3 has 14 amino acids. J was trimmed by 3 bases and V by 6 bases; bases with no gene match: 5. Germline lookup yields CDR1 MNHEY and CDR2 SMNVEV (reference sequence). Here the CDR3 DNA reads TGTGCCAGCAGGGGGGCTAGCGGGAGCTACGAGCAGTACTTC. Amino acids: CASRGASGSYEQYF.

This chain's CDR3 is CASISPNQWGYTF. The CDR3 DNA reads TGTGCCAGCATAAGTCCAAACCAGTGGGGCTACACCTTC. This rearrangement joins TRBV6-1 to TRBJ1-2; D is ambiguous. Trimming took off 7 bases at V and 8 bases at J, with 17 bases between the two ends. The CDR3 is 13 residues long. The germline V gene encodes CDR1 MNHNS and CDR2 SASEGT.

The chain recombines TRBV19 with TRBJ1-2, with D hard to call. Germline values: CDR1 LNHDA, CDR2 SQIVND (reference sequence). V lost 4 bases, J lost 0 bases, and 12 bases lay in between. This CDR3 comprises 15 residues. As DNA, the CDR3 is TGTGCCAGTAGTACCTGGACGTCGGCTAACTATGGCTACACCTTC. It is translated as CASSTWTSANYGYTF.

This clone was counted only a few times. The chain joins TRBV27 to TRBJ1-4; weak D call: TRBD1 (6 bases). This CDR3 contains 15 residues. Trimming took off 5 bases at V and 7 bases at J, with 17 bases between the two ends. Germline CDR1 and CDR2: MNHEY and SMNVEV (reference sequence). CDR3 coding DNA: TGTGCCAGCAGTATGGACACCGGGGGCATTGAAAAACTGTTTTTT. It encodes CASSMDTGGIEKLFF.

The chain uses TRBV5-5 and TRBJ1-4; D is undetermined. This CDR3 has 12 residues. Germline V lookup: CDR1 SGHKS, CDR2 YYEKEE (reference sequence). V lost 4 bases and J lost 8, with 9 bases in between. CDR3 coding DNA: TGTGCCAGCAGCAGGAGGGAGGAAAAACTGTTTTTT. Amino acid sequence: CASSRREEKLFF.

The chain recombines TRBV10-3 with TRBJ2-7; no definite D call. The CDR3 sequence is 12 residues long. Germline lookup yields CDR1 ENHRY and CDR2 SYGVKD. V lost 6 bases, J lost 2 bases, and 8 bases lay in between. CDR3 in amino acids: CAIRGTPYEQYF. In nucleotides, the CDR3 is TGTGCCATCAGAGGCACCCCCTACGAGCAGTACTTC.

The chain has TRBV19 and TRBJ2-5; D is unclear. Germline lookup yields CDR1 LNHDA and CDR2 SQIVND (reference sequence). CDR3 length: 14 residues. V was cut by 7 bases and J by 4 bases, with 16 bases left in between. CDR3 protein: CASKVLGTGETQYF. In DNA form, the CDR3 reads TGTGCCAGTAAGGTATTGGGAACTGGAGAGACCCAGTACTTC.